The T cell receptor (beta chain) described here comes from a study of T cell repertoires in cytomegalovirus infection. At the level of the study: Both a matching HLA type and CMV infection were indicated by public TCR beta signatures.

A note on this clonotype: Its antigen is not known.

Germline V CDR1 and CDR2: MNHNY, SVGAGI (reference sequence). Trimming pared 2 bases from V and 1 base from J, leaving 6 bases between. The CDR3 is 15 residues long. Study-level results: Dominating the ex vivo response were TCR beta clonotypes that were CMV-specific and HLA-C-restricted.

One entry per CDR3 protein, called by TCRdb with MiXCR from the reads. The sample has 370,000 or so distinct CDR3 sequences; approximately 35% are singletons. This chain joins TRBV6-6 and TRBJ2-6; D possibly corresponds to TRBD1 (5 bases). Specimen: cultured PBMCs, collected from culture after CMV antigen stimulation. This clonotype originated in a human donor in good health (CMV status not recorded). Some clones in this sample may be carry-over from other donors' samples. CDR3 sequence reads: CASSYPGSGANVLTF. Here the CDR3 DNA reads TGTGCCAGCAGTTACCCAGGGTCTGGGGCCAACGTCCTGACTTTC.